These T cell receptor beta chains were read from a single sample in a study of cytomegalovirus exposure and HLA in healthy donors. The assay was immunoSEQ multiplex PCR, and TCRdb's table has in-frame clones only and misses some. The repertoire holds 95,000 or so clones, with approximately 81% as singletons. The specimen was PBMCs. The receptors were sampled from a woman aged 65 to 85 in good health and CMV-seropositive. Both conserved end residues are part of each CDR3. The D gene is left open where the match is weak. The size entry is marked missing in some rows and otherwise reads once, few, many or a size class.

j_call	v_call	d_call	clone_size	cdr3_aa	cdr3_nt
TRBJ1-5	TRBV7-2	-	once	CASGAPDTNQPQHF	TGTGCCAGCGGGGCCCCCGACACTAATCAGCCCCAGCATTTT
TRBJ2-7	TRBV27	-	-	CASSPVAGGGEQYF	TGTGCCAGCAGCCCGGTGGCGGGTGGCGGCGAGCAGTACTTC
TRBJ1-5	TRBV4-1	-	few	CASSQELNGGQPQHF	TGCGCCAGCAGCCAAGAGTTGAACGGGGGACAGCCCCAGCATTTT
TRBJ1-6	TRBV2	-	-	CASSDSSLSAPSEPLHF	TGTGCCAGCAGTGATTCTTCCCTTTCCGCCCCGAGCGAACCCCTCCACTTT
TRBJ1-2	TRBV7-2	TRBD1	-	CASSLRSPGQGRGYGYTF	TGTGCCAGCAGCTTAAGATCCCCGGGACAGGGTCGGGGCTATGGCTACACCTTC
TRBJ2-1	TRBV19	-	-	CASSRRESSYNEQFF	TGTGCCAGTAGTCGACGGGAGTCTTCCTACAATGAGCAGTTCTTC
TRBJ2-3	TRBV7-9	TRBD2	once	CASSLALAGAGDTQYF	TGTGCCAGCAGCTTAGCCCTAGCGGGAGCGGGGGATACGCAGTATTTT
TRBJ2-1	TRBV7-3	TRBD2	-	CASSPDSGRANEQFF	TGTGCCAGCAGCCCAGATAGCGGGAGGGCCAATGAGCAGTTCTTC
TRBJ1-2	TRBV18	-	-	CASSPGPGQPYTF	TGTGCCAGCTCGCCAGGACCAGGACAGCCCTACACCTTC
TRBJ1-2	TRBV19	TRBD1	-	CASSITTGGAGKGYTF	TGTGCCAGTAGTATTACGACAGGGGGCGCGGGGAAAGGCTACACCTTC
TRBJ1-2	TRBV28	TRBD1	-	CASSPRDRGDGYTF	TGTGCCAGCAGTCCCCGGGACAGGGGGGATGGCTACACCTTC
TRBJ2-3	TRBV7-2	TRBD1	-	CASSARRTGGIDTQYF	TGTGCCAGCAGCGCGCGGAGGACAGGGGGCATAGATACGCAGTATTTT
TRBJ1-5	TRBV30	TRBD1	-	CAWSGQGTEPQHF	TGTGCCTGGAGCGGACAGGGTACGGAGCCCCAGCATTTT
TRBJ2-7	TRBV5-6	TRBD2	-	CASSSLAGAGGYEQYF	TGTGCCAGCAGCTCTCTAGCGGGAGCAGGGGGCTACGAGCAGTACTTC
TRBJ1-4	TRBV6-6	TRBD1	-	CASSSQGADEKLFF	TGTGCCAGCAGTTCCCAGGGGGCTGATGAAAAACTGTTTTTT
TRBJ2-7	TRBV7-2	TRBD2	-	CASSLAGDYEQYF	TGTGCCAGCAGCCTAGCGGGAGATTACGAGCAGTACTTC
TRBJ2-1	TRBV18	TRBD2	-	CASSPLPAGDRYNEQFF	TGTGCCAGCTCACCACTTCCAGCGGGAGATCGGTACAATGAGCAGTTCTTC
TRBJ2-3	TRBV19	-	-	CATKMASTDTQYF	TGTGCCACCAAGATGGCCTCCACAGATACGCAGTATTTT
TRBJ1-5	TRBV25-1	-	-	CASSAGVQPQHF	TGTGCCAGCAGTGCCGGTGTTCAGCCCCAGCATTTT
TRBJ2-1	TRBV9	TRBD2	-	CASSVEGLAGHNEQFF	TGTGCCAGCAGCGTAGAGGGGCTAGCGGGGCACAATGAGCAGTTCTTC
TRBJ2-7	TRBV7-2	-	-	CASSPPLQSYEQYF	TGTGCCAGCAGCCCTCCACTACAATCCTACGAGCAGTACTTC
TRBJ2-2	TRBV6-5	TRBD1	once	CASQMDRESGELFF	TGTGCCAGCCAAATGGACAGGGAATCCGGGGAGCTGTTTTTT
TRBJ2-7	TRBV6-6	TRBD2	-	CANGGSPNEQYF	TGTGCCAACGGCGGGAGCCCCAACGAGCAGTACTTC
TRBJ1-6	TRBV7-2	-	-	CASSLQTDYNSPLHF	TGTGCCAGCAGTCTTCAGACAGACTATAATTCACCCCTCCACTTT
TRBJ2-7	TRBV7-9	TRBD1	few	CASSTGGSHYEQYF	TGTGCCAGCAGCACAGGGGGGAGCCACTACGAGCAGTACTTC
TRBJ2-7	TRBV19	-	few	CASSIDRLRAEQYF	TGTGCCAGTAGTATAGATCGGCTGAGGGCCGAGCAGTACTTC
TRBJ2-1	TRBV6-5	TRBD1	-	CASRIQGAYNEQFF	TGTGCCAGCAGGATTCAGGGGGCCTACAATGAGCAGTTCTTC
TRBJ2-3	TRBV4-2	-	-	CASSQLGGSTDTQYF	TGTGCCAGCAGCCAACTTGGCGGGAGCACAGATACGCAGTATTTT
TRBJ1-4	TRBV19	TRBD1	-	CASQKNRGDFEKLFF	TGTGCCAGTCAAAAGAACAGGGGGGATTTTGAAAAACTGTTTTTT
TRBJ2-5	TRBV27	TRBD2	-	CASKTLAVQETQYF	TGTGCCAGCAAAACACTAGCGGTCCAAGAGACCCAGTACTTC
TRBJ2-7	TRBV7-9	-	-	CASSPPAGPYEQYF	TGTGCCAGCAGCCCCCCCGCGGGTCCCTACGAGCAGTACTTC
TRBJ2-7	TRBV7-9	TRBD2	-	CSSSQTSRSEQYF	TGTTCCAGCAGCCAGACTAGCCGTTCCGAGCAGTACTTC
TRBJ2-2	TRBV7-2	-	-	CASSLGWASLQTGELFF	TGTGCCAGCAGCTTAGGCTGGGCGTCATTGCAGACCGGGGAGCTGTTTTTT